This T cell receptor beta chain derives from a study of T-cell memory formation after mild COVID-19 listed by TCRdb under 2021. Concerning the study at large: TCR sequence clusters from the two donors were found to be largely donor specific. T-cell clones expanding and contracting after mild COVID-19 in a couple of donors were tracked by longitudinal TCRalpha and TCRbeta repertoire sequencing. The cohort comprised two young, previously healthy adult volunteers, one female and one male. Here is what the overall study found, with its caveats: Balanced CD4/CD8 phenotypes were observed for clones contracting from day 15 to 85, whereas a bias towards CD4+ was observed for a second wave of clones expanding from day 15 to 37. Some responding clones were detected in pre-infection memory, suggesting pre-existing cross-reactive memory T cells joined the SARS-CoV-2 response. SARS-CoV-2 specificity was not confirmed for the second-wave clones peaking on day 37. Only a couple of mild cases were covered in the study, and larger cohorts including severe cases with pre-infection samples were considered necessary. Contracting CD4+ clones were located mainly in the CM and EM memory subsets, whereas CD8+ clones were found to be enriched in EMRA.

A remark on this clonotype: This receptor's antigen is unknown. No base-level quality is on record; no much larger clone is a single base apart.

Ficoll-Paque density gradient centrifugation was used to isolate PBMCs. V and J are truncated by 6 bases and 6 bases respectively, leaving an intervening sequence of 11 bases. From the germline V gene, CDR1 is SGHTA and CDR2 is FQGNSA. The CDR3, from cysteine to phenylalanine, totals 13 residues. Only the CDR3 DNA is retained, 39 bases long and in frame from the first base. TCRdb shows the sequencer as Illumina NovaSeq 6000. Using 5'RACE with constant-segment primers, TCRalpha and TCRbeta cDNA libraries were constructed, with sample barcodes and unique molecular identifiers added in the process. Trizol reagent was used to extract RNA from every sample. Library amplification was performed in two PCR steps, and a second sample barcode and Illumina TruSeq adapters were introduced in the second step. Libraries were sequenced on an Illumina NovaSeq with 2 x 150 bp paired-end reads. The original methods were these. Demultiplexing of reads and collapsing into UMI-guided consensus sequences were performed with migec v1.2.7. Using mixcr v2.1.11, UMI consensuses were aligned to TRA and TRB V and J templates and then assembled into clonotypes. A clonotype was counted as expanded or contracted only if both edgeR and NoisET called the change significant, with noise models trained on biological replicates. For edgeR calls, a false discovery rate-adjusted p below 0.01 and a log2 fold-change threshold of 1 were applied. PCA with hierarchical clustering of max-normalized trajectories of the 1000 most abundant clonotypes was used as exploratory dynamics analysis. Separately sequenced CD4+ and CD8+ repertoires were used to assign a CD4 or CD8 phenotype to each responding clone. TCRdb took the public reads, trimmed them with fastp at Q25, ran MiXCR for clone calling and kept in-frame beta chains. Identical CDR3 protein sequences are pooled into one entry, listed with their most common genes and DNA. TCRdb assigned the V and J calls; the authors' analysis was not used. The sample data list roughly 620,000 distinct CDR3 sequences, and roughly 18% of these were observed just once. Around 12% of the sample comes from the top ten.

The sample was PBMCs or a T cell subset sorted from them (not recorded which). The rearrangement joined TRBV7-2 to TRBJ2-2; TRBD1 is a possible D gene, resting on 6 matching bases. This TCR was sampled from an adult woman who had mild COVID-19 (a few samples of this study predate the infection). The sample titles of this study are shuffled in the database, so cell type and time point are left out; the donor was told from shared clones. The CDR3 is CASSQGSAGELFF. The nucleotides are TGTGCCAGCAGTCAGGGGAGCGCCGGGGAGCTGTTTTTT.